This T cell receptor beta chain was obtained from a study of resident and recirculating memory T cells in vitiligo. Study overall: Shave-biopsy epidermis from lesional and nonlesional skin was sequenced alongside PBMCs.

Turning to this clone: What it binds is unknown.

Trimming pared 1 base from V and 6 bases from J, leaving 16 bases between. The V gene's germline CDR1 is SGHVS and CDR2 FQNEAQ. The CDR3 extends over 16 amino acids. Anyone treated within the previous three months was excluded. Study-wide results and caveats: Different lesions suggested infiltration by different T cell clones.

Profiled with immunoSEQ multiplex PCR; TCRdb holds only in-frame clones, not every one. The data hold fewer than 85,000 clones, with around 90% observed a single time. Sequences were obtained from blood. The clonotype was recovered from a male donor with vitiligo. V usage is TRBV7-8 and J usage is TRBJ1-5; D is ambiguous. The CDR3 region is CASSLGSGHAGQPQHF. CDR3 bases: TGTGCCAGCAGCTTAGGCAGCGGGCATGCGGGTCAGCCCCAGCATTTT.